This T cell receptor (beta chain) was recovered during a study of CD8 T cells in Susac syndrome. RNA, at roughly 0.45 to 1 ug, was reverse transcribed with random hexamers. The method of amplification for TCR beta CDR3 was immunoSEQ multiplex PCR, covering 54 Vbeta and 13 Jbeta. TCRdb called the immunoSEQ multiplex PCR reads again in MiXCR, with one record for every CDR3 protein. The table includes over 350,000 distinct CDR3 sequences, 85% detected once. The ends were cut back, 0 bases at V and 6 bases at J, with 14 bases in the middle. CDR3 length: 14 amino acids. Per germline, CDR1 DFQATT and CDR2 SNEGSKA (reference sequence). The multiple sclerosis control group comprised treatment-naive patients with stable or active relapsing-remitting disease.

The chain employs TRBV20-1 and TRBJ1-1, with no clear D. Sequences were obtained from CD8+ T cells from PBMCs. The sequence derives from a human donor with multiple sclerosis. The CDR3 here is CSARDLEGFSEAFF. The DNA for the CDR3 is TGCAGTGCTAGAGATTTGGAGGGTTTCTCTGAAGCTTTCTTT.